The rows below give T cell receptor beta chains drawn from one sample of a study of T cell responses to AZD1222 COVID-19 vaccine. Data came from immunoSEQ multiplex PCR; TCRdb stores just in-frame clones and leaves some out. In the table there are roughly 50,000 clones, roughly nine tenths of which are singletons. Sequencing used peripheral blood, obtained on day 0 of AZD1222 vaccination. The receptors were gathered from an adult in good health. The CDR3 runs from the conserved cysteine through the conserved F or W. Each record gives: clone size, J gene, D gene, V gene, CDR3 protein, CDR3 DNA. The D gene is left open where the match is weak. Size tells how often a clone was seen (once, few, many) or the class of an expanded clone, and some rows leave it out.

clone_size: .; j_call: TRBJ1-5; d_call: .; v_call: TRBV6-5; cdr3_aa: CASSPVRSEPQHF; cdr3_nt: TGTGCCAGCAGTCCCGTTCGATCGGAGCCCCAGCATTTT
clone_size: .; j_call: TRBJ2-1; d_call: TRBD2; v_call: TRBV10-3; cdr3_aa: CAISESTSGSYNEQFF; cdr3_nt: TGTGCCATCAGTGAGTCGACTAGCGGGAGTTACAATGAGCAGTTCTTC
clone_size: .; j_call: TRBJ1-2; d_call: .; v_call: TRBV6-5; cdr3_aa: CASSFAPRADYGYTF; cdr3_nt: TGTGCCAGCAGTTTCGCCCCGAGAGCAGACTATGGCTACACCTTC
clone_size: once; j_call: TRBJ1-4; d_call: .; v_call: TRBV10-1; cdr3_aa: CASPESPPGNEKLFF; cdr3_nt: TGCGCCAGCCCCGAGAGCCCCCCGGGGAATGAAAAACTGTTTTTT
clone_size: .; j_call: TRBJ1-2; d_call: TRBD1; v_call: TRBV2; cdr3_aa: CASRGQAIYGYTF; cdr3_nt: TGTGCCAGCAGGGGACAGGCGATCTATGGCTACACCTTC
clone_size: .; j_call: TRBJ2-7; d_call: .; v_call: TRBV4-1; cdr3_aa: CASSRQGFGYEQYF; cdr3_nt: TGCGCCAGCAGCCGTCAGGGGTTCGGCTACGAGCAGTACTTC
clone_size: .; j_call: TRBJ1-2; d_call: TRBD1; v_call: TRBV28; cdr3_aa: CASSPPGTGNYGYTF; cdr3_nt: TGTGCCAGCAGTCCCCCCGGGACAGGGAACTATGGCTACACCTTC
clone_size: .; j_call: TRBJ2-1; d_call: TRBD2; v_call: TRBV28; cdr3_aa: CASSQYGSGRSSNEQFF; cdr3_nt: TGTGCCAGCTCACAGTATGGTAGCGGGAGGTCGAGTAATGAGCAGTTCTTC
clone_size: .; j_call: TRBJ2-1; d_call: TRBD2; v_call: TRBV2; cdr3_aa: CASTTKGLAAYNEQFF; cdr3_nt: TGTGCCAGCACTACCAAGGGGCTAGCGGCCTACAATGAGCAGTTCTTC
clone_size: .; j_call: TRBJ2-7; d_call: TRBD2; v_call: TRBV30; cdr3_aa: CAWSGGTSWEQYF; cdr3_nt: TGTGCCTGGAGTGGCGGGACTAGCTGGGAGCAGTACTTC
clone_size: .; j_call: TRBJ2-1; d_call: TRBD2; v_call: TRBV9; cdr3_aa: CASSVGLAESYNEQFF; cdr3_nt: TGTGCCAGCAGCGTAGGGCTAGCGGAATCCTACAATGAGCAGTTCTTC
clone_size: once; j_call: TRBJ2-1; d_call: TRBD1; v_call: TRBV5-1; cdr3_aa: CASSSGTGGNEQFF; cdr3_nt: TGCGCCAGCAGCTCAGGGACAGGGGGCAATGAGCAGTTCTTC
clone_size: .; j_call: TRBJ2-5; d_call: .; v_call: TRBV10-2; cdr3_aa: CASSSPPSAKETQYF; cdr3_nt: TGCGCCAGCAGTTCTCCGCCTAGCGCAAAAGAGACCCAGTACTTC
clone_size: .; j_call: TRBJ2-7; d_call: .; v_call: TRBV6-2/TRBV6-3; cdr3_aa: CASSRNGVFSYEQYF; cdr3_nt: TGTGCCAGCAGCAGAAACGGGGTATTCTCCTACGAGCAGTACTTC
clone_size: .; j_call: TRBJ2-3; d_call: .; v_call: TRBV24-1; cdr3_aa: CATSTNGATDTQYF; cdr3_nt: TGTGCCACCAGTACGAACGGGGCCACAGATACGCAGTATTTT
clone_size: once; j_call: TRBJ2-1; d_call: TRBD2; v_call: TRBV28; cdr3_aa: CASSPHGSGMRDEQFF; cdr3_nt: TGTGCCAGCAGCCCCCACGGTAGCGGGATGAGGGATGAGCAGTTCTTC
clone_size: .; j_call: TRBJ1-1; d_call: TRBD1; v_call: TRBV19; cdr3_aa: CASSIWGQGEAFF; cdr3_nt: TGTGCCAGTAGTATCTGGGGACAGGGGGAAGCTTTCTTT
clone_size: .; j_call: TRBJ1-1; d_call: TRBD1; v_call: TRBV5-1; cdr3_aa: CASTETGYMPEAFF; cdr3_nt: TGCGCCAGCACCGAGACAGGGTATATGCCTGAAGCTTTCTTT
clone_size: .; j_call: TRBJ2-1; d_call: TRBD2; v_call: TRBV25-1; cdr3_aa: CASSESKREFYNEQFF; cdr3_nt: TGTGCCAGCAGTGAATCAAAGCGGGAGTTTTACAATGAGCAGTTCTTC
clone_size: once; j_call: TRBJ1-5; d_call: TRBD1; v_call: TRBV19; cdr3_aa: CASSIEDRGYGNQPQHF; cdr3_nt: TGTGCCAGTAGTATTGAGGACAGGGGTTATGGCAATCAGCCCCAGCATTTT
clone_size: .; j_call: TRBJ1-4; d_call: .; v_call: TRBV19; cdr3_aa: CASSISANNEKLFF; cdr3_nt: TGTGCCAGTAGTATAAGTGCTAATAATGAAAAACTGTTTTTT
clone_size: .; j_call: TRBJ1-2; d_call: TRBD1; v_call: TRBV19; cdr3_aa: CASSIGGDRGAGGYTF; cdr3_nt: TGTGCCAGTAGTATAGGAGGGGACAGGGGCGCCGGTGGCTACACCTTC
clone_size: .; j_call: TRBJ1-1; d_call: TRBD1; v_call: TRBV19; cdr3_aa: CASRITTGFTEAFF; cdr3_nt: TGTGCCAGTAGGATTACGACAGGGTTCACTGAAGCTTTCTTT
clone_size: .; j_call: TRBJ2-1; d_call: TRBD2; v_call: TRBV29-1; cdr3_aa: CSVGAGLGGPSSYNEQFF; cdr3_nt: TGCAGCGTTGGGGCGGGACTAGGTGGGCCTAGCTCCTACAATGAGCAGTTCTTC
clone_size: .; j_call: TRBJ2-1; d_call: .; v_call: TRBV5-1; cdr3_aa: CASSPEGPSAYNEQFF; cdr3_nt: TGCGCCAGCAGCCCGGAGGGTCCTAGCGCTTACAATGAGCAGTTCTTC
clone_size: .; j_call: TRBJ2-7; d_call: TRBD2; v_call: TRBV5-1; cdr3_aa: CASGSGGDYEQYF; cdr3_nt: TGCGCCAGCGGCTCCGGGGGGGACTACGAGCAGTACTTC
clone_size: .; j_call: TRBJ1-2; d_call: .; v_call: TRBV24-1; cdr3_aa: CATSDQGYGYTF; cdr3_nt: TGTGCCACCAGCGACCAGGGTTATGGCTACACCTTC